The rows below give T cell receptor beta chains drawn from one sample of a study of cytomegalovirus exposure and HLA in healthy donors. TCRdb keeps only in-frame clones here, not all; method: immunoSEQ multiplex PCR. The table lists tens of thousands of clones, roughly 80% of them singletons. The sequencing sample was made of PBMCs. These receptors all stem from a man aged 25-45 years in good health and CMV-seronegative. Both conserved end residues are part of each CDR3. The D gene is left open where the match is weak. Size tells how often a clone was seen (once, few, many) or the class of an expanded clone, and some rows leave it out.

CAISEAPSGPLEQFF TGTGCCATCAGTGAGGCACCTAGCGGTCCACTGGAGCAGTTCTTC few TRBJ2-1 TRBV10-3 TRBD2
CASSQRDRGGTEAFF TGCGCCAGCAGCCAAAGAGACAGGGGTGGCACTGAAGCTTTCTTT - TRBJ1-1 TRBV4-3 TRBD1
CASSNSPSTLNTGELFF TGTGCCAGCAGCAATTCACCCTCGACACTGAACACCGGGGAGCTGTTTTTT - TRBJ2-2 TRBV7-9 -
CASSRTPGQDTDTQYF TGCGCCAGCAGCCGGACCCCGGGACAGGACACAGATACGCAGTATTTT - TRBJ2-3 TRBV4-1 TRBD1
CASSFVTGLNTEAFF TGTGCCAGCAGCTTTGTTACAGGCCTGAACACTGAAGCTTTCTTT - TRBJ1-1 TRBV7-2 -
CASSQVGSLAGLDTQYF TGCGCCAGCAGCCAAGTAGGGTCGCTAGCGGGGTTAGATACGCAGTATTTT once TRBJ2-3 TRBV4-1 TRBD2
CASSYGTGLTDTQYF TGTGCCAGCAGTTACGGGACAGGACTCACAGATACGCAGTATTTT - TRBJ2-3 TRBV6-5 TRBD1
CASSEAGLGTEAFF TGCGCCAGCAGTGAGGCAGGGTTAGGAACTGAAGCTTTCTTT - TRBJ1-1 TRBV10-2 -
CASSLGRASDPTDTQYF TGTGCCAGCAGCTTAGGGCGGGCCTCGGACCCCACAGATACGCAGTATTTT - TRBJ2-3 TRBV11-2 -
CASSLRLAGRARAKNIQYF TGTGCCAGCAGCCTCCGACTAGCGGGCCGGGCACGGGCCAAAAACATTCAGTACTTC - TRBJ2-4 TRBV21-1 -
CASSILGQRVGQPQHF TGTGCCAGTAGTATTTTGGGACAAAGGGTCGGGCAGCCCCAGCATTTT - TRBJ1-5 TRBV19 -
CASSHPGGSKTQYF TGTGCCAGCAGCCACCCGGGGGGTTCGAAGACCCAGTACTTC - TRBJ2-5 TRBV14 TRBD2
CAISFSGQETQYF TGTGCCATCAGTTTTAGCGGACAAGAGACCCAGTACTTC once TRBJ2-5 TRBV10-3 -
CASSLRTSGIFYTQYF TGTGCCAGCAGCTTACGGACTAGCGGTATCTTCTATACGCAGTATTTT - TRBJ2-3 TRBV11-2 TRBD2
CASSLAASGPYNEQFF TGTGCCAGCAGTTTAGCGGCTAGCGGCCCTTACAATGAGCAGTTCTTC once TRBJ2-1 TRBV28 TRBD2
CASSLGIGQGWTEAFF TGTGCCAGCAGCTTAGGTATAGGACAGGGGTGGACTGAAGCTTTCTTT - TRBJ1-1 TRBV7-9 TRBD1
CASSLGDRLTDTQYF TGTGCCAGCAGTTTAGGGGACAGGCTCACAGATACGCAGTATTTT once TRBJ2-3 TRBV28 TRBD1
CASSAGLYGYTF TGTGCCAGTAGTGCGGGTCTGTATGGCTACACCTTC - TRBJ1-2 TRBV19 -
CASSLSTGAIYGYTF TGTGCCAGCAGTTTATCGACAGGGGCGATCTATGGCTACACCTTC few TRBJ1-2 TRBV27 TRBD1
CASSLSGTGAGYTF TGTGCCAGCAGCTTATCCGGGACAGGGGCCGGCTACACCTTC - TRBJ1-2 TRBV7-2 TRBD1
CASSYVGGARDEQYF TGTGCCAGCAGTTACGTAGGGGGCGCCAGGGACGAGCAGTACTTC - TRBJ2-7 TRBV6-5 TRBD1
CASRLGQALNVQFF TGTGCCAGTAGGCTGGGACAGGCCCTAAATGTGCAGTTCTTC - TRBJ2-1 TRBV19 TRBD1
CASSPTGESTEAFF TGTGCCAGCTCCCCGACAGGGGAGAGCACTGAAGCTTTCTTT - TRBJ1-1 TRBV18 TRBD1
CASSLSGGINTEAFF TGTGCCAGCAGTCTCTCAGGGGGCATTAACACTGAAGCTTTCTTT - TRBJ1-1 TRBV6-6 TRBD1
CASSGVGTSAYEQYF TGTGCCAGCAGCGGTGTCGGGACTAGTGCCTACGAGCAGTACTTC - TRBJ2-7 TRBV28 TRBD2
CASSQMDRVVDGYTF TGTGCCAGCAGCCAGATGGACAGGGTGGTCGACGGCTACACCTTC - TRBJ1-2 TRBV4-2 TRBD1
CASSRRPRVERTSNEKLFF TGTGCCAGCAGCCGCCGACCCAGGGTTGAAAGGACCTCAAATGAAAAACTGTTTTTT - TRBJ1-4 TRBV5-5 -
CASSEWDRGFYEQFF TGTGCCAGCAGTGAATGGGACAGGGGCTTTTATGAGCAGTTCTTC once TRBJ2-1 TRBV2 TRBD1
CASSLGEGAGETQYF TGTGCCAGCAGCTTAGGAGAAGGGGCTGGGGAGACCCAGTACTTC - TRBJ2-5 TRBV11-2 -
CAWADRVHEQYF TGTGCCTGGGCAGACAGGGTCCACGAGCAGTACTTC - TRBJ2-7 TRBV30 TRBD1
CASSPYRQGASQPQHF TGTGCCAGCAGCCCCTATCGACAGGGTGCAAGTCAGCCCCAGCATTTT - TRBJ1-5 TRBV7-8 TRBD1
CASSLQREGPYNEQFF TGTGCCAGCAGCCTACAGCGGGAGGGGCCCTACAATGAGCAGTTCTTC - TRBJ2-1 TRBV7-2 TRBD2
CATSRATGEPQHF TGTGCCACCAGCAGAGCAACAGGGGAGCCCCAGCATTTT - TRBJ1-5 TRBV15 TRBD1
CASSPGLAREQFF TGCGCCAGCAGCCCGGGACTAGCTCGGGAGCAGTTCTTC - TRBJ2-1 TRBV4-3 TRBD2
CASSLTGNYEQYF TGTGCCAGCAGCCTAACAGGGAACTACGAGCAGTACTTC - TRBJ2-7 TRBV7-6 -
CASSQEGGRQNSPLHF TGTGCCAGCAGCCAAGAAGGTGGCAGGCAGAATTCACCCCTCCACTTT - TRBJ1-6 TRBV4-2 -
CASSSGYNEQFF TGTGCCAGCAGTTCCGGTTACAATGAGCAGTTCTTC once TRBJ2-1 TRBV27 -
CASSLGPGQGEAVTGELFF TGTGCCAGCAGCTTAGGCCCGGGACAGGGAGAAGCGGTCACCGGGGAGCTGTTTTTT - TRBJ2-2 TRBV13 TRBD1
CAWGGQNNQPQHF TGTGCCTGGGGGGGACAGAACAATCAGCCCCAGCATTTT few TRBJ1-5 TRBV30 TRBD1
CASSLALGGSNTEAFF TGTGCCAGCAGCTTAGCGTTGGGGGGGTCAAACACTGAAGCTTTCTTT - TRBJ1-1 TRBV7-9 -
CASSPPTTEAFF TGTGCCAGCTCACCACCGACAACTGAAGCTTTCTTT few TRBJ1-1 TRBV18 -
CASSEAVGVEGLREQFF TGTGCCAGCAGTGAAGCGGTGGGGGTGGAGGGCCTTCGAGAGCAGTTCTTC - TRBJ2-1 TRBV6-1 -
CASSATGARLTEAFF TGTGCCAGCAGCGCTACAGGGGCTCGGTTGACTGAAGCTTTCTTT once TRBJ1-1 TRBV9 TRBD1
CASSYPGKKRGAFF TGTGCCAGCAGTTACCCCGGGAAAAAAAGGGGGGCTTTCTTT - TRBJ1-1 TRBV6-6 -
CASSLRQGAEQFF TGTGCCAGCAGCTTGCGACAGGGAGCTGAGCAGTTCTTC - TRBJ2-1 TRBV11-2 TRBD1
CASSALVLAGVNEQFF TGCGCCAGCAGTGCCCTGGTGCTAGCGGGAGTTAATGAGCAGTTCTTC - TRBJ2-1 TRBV10-1 TRBD2
CASSPAGETQYF TGTGCCAGCAGCCCAGCGGGAGAGACCCAGTACTTC - TRBJ2-5 TRBV7-2 -
CASSQGTSGTSYEQYF TGTGCCAGCAGCCAGGGGACTAGCGGGACGAGCTACGAGCAGTACTTC - TRBJ2-7 TRBV4-2 TRBD2
CAISARQGKYEQYF TGTGCCATCAGCGCGCGACAGGGAAAGTACGAGCAGTACTTC - TRBJ2-7 TRBV10-3 TRBD1
CASRAPQGAGNTIYF TGCGCCAGCAGAGCCCCTCAGGGGGCTGGAAACACCATATATTTT - TRBJ1-3 TRBV10-2 TRBD1